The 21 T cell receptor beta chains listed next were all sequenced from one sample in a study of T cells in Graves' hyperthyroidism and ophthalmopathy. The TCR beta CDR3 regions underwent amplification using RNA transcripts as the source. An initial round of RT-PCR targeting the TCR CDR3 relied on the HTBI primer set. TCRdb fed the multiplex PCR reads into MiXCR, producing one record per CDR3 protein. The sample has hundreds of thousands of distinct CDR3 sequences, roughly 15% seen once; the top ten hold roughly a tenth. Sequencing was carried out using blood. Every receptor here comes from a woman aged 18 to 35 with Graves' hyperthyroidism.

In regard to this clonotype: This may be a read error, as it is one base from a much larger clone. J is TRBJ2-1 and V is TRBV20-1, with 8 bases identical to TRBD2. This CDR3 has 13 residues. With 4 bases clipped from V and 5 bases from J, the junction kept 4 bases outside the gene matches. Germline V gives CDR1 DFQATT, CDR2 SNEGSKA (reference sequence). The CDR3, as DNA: TGCAGTGCTATGGCGGGAGGCCACAATGAGCAGTTCTTC. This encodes CSAMAGGHNEQFF.

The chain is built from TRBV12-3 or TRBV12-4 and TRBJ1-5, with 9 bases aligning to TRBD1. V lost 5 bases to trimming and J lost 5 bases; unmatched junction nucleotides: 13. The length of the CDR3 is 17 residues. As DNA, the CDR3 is TGTGCCAGCAGTCGGGACAGGGCCGGCAGTGACCATCAGCCCCAGCATTTT. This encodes CASSRDRAGSDHQPQHF.

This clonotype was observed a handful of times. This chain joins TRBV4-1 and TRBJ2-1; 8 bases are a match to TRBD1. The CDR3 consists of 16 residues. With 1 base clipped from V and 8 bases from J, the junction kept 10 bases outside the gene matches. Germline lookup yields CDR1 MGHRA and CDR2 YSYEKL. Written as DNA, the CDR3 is TGCGCCAGCAGCCAAGGGACCAGGGGGCGCATCGATGAGCAGTTCTTC. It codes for CASSQGTRGRIDEQFF.

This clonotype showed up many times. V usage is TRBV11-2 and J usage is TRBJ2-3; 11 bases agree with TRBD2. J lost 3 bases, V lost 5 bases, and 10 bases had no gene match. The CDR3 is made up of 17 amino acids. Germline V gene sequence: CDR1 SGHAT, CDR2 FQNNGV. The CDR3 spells CASSQSLAGDVTDTQYF. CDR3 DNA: TGTGCCAGCAGCCAATCACTAGCGGGAGATGTGACAGATACGCAGTATTTT.

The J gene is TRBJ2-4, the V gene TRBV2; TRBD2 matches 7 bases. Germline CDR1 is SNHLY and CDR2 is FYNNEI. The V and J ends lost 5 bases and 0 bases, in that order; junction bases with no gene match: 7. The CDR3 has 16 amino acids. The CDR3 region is CASSLEAGLAKNIQYF. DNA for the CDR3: TGTGCCAGCAGTTTAGAAGCGGGGCTAGCCAAAAACATTCAGTACTTC.

CDR3 coding DNA: TGTGCCAGTAACTCAGGGGCTGGGAGCTCCTACGAGCAGTACTTC. Translating gives CASNSGAGSSYEQYF. The chain links TRBV19 to TRBJ2-7, with D maybe TRBD1 (6 bases). V lost 7 bases and J lost 0, with 16 bases in between. This CDR3 comprises 15 residues. Germline CDR1 and CDR2: LNHDA and SQIVND (reference sequence).

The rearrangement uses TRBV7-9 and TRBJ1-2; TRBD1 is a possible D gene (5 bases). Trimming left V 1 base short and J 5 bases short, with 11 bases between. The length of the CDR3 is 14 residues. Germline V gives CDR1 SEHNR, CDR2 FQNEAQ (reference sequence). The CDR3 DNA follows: TGTGCCAGCAGCTTAGTGGGGGATTCTTATGGCTACACCTTC. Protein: CASSLVGDSYGYTF.

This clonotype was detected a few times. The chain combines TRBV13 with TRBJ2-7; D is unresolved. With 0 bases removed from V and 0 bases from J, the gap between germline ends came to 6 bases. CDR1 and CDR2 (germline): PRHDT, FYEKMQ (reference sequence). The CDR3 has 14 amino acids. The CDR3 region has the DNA TGTGCCAGCAGCTTAGGAGATGTCTCCTACGAGCAGTACTTC. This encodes CASSLGDVSYEQYF.

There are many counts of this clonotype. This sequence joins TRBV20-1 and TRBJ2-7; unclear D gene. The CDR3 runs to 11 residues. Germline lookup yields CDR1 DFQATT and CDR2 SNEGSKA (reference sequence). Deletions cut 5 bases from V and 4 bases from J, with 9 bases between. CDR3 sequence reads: CSAGPGYEQYF. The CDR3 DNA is TGCAGTGCTGGGCCCGGTTACGAGCAGTACTTC.

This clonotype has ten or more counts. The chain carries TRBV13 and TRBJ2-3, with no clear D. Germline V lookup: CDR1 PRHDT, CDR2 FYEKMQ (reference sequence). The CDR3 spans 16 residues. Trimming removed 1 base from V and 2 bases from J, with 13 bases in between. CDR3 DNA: TGTGCCAGCAGCTTAGACCTGGGTAGGCTCACAGATACGCAGTATTTT. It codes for CASSLDLGRLTDTQYF. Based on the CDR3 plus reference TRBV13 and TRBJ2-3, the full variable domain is AAGVIQSPRHLIKEKRETATLKCYPIPRHDTVYWYQQGPGQDPQFLISFYEKMQSDKGSIPDRFSAQQFSDYHSELNMSSLELGDSALYFCASSLDLGRLTDTQYFGPGTRLTVL.

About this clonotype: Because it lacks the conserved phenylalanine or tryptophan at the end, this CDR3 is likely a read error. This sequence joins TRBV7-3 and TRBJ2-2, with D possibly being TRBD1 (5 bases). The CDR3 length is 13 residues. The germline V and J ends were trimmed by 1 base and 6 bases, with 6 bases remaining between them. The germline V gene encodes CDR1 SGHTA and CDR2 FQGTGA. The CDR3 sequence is CASSLKGPGELFC. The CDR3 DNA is TGTGCCAGCAGCTTAAAGGGGCCCGGGGAGCTGTTTTGT.

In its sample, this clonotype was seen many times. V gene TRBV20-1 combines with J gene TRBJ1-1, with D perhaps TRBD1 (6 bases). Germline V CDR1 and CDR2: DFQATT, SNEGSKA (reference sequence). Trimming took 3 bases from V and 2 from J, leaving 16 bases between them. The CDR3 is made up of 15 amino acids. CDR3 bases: TGCAGTGCTAGCTTCTTGGGGGCGCGAAACACTGAAGCTTTCTTT. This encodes CSASFLGARNTEAFF.

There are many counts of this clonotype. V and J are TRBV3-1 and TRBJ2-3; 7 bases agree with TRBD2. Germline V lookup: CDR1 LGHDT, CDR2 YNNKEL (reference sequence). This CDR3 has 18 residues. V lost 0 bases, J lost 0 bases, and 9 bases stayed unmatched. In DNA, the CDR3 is TGTGCCAGCAGCCAAGATCCGGGGTATAGCGGGAGCACAGATACGCAGTATTTT. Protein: CASSQDPGYSGSTDTQYF.

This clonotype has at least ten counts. The CDR3 sequence: CATSDKNTEAFF. The CDR3 bases are TGTGCCACCAGTGACAAGAACACTGAAGCTTTCTTT. V usage is TRBV24-1 and J usage is TRBJ1-1; D unresolved. The CDR3 sequence is 12 residues long. Looked up from germline, CDR1 is KGHDR and CDR2 is SFDVKD. Trimming cost V 4 bases and J 1 base, with 3 bases left between them.

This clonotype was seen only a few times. CDR3 residues: CASNRDTDTQYF. In DNA, the CDR3 is TGTGCCAGCAACAGAGACACAGATACGCAGTATTTT. V is TRBV9 and J is TRBJ2-3; D gene uncertain. The CDR3 loop spans 12 amino acids. V was cut by 6 bases and J by 2 bases, with 7 bases left in between. From germline, CDR1 is SGDLS and CDR2 YYNGEE.

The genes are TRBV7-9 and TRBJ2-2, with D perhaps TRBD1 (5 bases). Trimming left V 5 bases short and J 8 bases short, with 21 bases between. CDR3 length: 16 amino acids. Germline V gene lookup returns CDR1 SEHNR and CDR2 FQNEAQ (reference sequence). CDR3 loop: CASSPGRASLFGELFF. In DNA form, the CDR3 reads TGTGCCAGCAGCCCGGGCAGGGCGAGTCTATTTGGGGAGCTGTTTTTT.

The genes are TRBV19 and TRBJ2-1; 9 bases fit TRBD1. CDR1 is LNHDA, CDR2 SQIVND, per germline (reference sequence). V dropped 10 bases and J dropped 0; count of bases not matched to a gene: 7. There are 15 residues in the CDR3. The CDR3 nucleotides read TGTGCCACTTCACCGACAGGGGGCTCCTACAATGAGCAGTTCTTC. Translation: CATSPTGGSYNEQFF.

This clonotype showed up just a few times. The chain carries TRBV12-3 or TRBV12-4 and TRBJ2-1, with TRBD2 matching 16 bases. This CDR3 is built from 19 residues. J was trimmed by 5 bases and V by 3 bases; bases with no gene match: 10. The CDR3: CASSFWGLAGGPGHNEQFF. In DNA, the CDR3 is TGTGCCAGCAGTTTTTGGGGACTAGCGGGAGGGCCTGGTCACAATGAGCAGTTCTTC.

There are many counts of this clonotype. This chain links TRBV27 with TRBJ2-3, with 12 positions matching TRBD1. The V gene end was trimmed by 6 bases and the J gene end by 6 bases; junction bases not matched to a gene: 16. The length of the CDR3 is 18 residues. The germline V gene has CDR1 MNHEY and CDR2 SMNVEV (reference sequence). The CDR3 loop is CASRRPVVGTGGFDTQYF. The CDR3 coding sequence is TGTGCCAGCAGGAGGCCCGTTGTTGGGACAGGGGGCTTTGATACGCAGTATTTT.

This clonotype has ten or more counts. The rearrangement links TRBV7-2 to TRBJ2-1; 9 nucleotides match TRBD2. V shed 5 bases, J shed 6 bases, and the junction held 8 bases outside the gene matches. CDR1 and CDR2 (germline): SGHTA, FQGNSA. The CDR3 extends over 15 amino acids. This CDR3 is CASSPRLAALNEQFF. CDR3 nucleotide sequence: TGTGCCAGCAGCCCAAGACTAGCGGCTCTCAATGAGCAGTTCTTC.

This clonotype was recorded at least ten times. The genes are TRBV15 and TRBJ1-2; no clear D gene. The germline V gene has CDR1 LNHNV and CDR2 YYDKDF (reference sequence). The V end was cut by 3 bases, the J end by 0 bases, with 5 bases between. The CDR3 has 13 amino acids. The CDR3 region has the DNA TGTGCCACCAGCAGCTCTCCTAACTATGGCTACACCTTC. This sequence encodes CATSSSPNYGYTF.